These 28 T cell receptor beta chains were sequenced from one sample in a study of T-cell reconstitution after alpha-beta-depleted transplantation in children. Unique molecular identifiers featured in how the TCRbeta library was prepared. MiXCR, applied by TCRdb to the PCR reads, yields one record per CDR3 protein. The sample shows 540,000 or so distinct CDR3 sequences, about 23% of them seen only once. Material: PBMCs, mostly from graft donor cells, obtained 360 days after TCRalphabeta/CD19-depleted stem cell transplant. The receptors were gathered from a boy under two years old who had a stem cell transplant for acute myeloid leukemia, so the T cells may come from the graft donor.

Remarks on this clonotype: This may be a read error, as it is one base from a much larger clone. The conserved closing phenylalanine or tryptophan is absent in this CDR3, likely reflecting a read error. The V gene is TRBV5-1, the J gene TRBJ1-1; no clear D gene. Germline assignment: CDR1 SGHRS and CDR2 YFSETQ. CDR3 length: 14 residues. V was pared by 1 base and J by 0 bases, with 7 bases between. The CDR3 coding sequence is TGCGCCAGCAGCTTGAACCAGCTGAACACTGAAGCTTTCTGT. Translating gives CASSLNQLNTEAFC.

CDR3 coding DNA: TGTGCCAGCAGTGTTGACCCCGGGACAGGCGGATTTAATGAGCAGTTCTTC. Translating gives CASSVDPGTGGFNEQFF. The chain links TRBV2 to TRBJ2-1; TRBD1 agrees at 8 bases. The CDR3 contains 17 residues. CDR1 and CDR2 from the germline V gene are SNHLY and FYNNEI. V was clipped by 4 bases and J by 7 bases; unmatched bases: 15. Variable domain in full (rest from reference TRBV2 and TRBJ2-1): EPEVTQTPSHQVTQMGQEVILRCVPISNHLYFYWYRQILGQKVEFLVSFYNNEISEKSEIFDDQFSVERPDGSNFTLKIRSTKLEDSAMYFCASSVDPGTGGFNEQFFGPGTRLTVL.

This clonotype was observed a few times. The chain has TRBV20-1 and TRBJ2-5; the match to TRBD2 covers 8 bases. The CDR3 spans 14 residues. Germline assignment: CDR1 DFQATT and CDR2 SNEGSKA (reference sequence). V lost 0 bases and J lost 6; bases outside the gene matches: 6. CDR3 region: CSARDSVAGQTQYF. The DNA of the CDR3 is TGCAGTGCTAGAGACTCGGTAGCGGGGCAGACCCAGTACTTC.

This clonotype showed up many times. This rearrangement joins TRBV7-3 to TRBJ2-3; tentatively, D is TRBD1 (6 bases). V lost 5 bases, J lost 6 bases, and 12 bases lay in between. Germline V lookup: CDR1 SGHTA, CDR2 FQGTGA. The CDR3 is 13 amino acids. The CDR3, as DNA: TGTGCCAGCAGCCCCCGGACAGTGGATACGCAGTATTTT. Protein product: CASSPRTVDTQYF. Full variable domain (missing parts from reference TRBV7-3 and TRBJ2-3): GAGVSQTPSNKVTEKGKYVELRCDPISGHTALYWYRQSLGQGPEFLIYFQGTGAADDSGLPNDRFFAVRPEGSVSTLKIQRTERGDSAVYLCASSPRTVDTQYFGPGTRLTVL.

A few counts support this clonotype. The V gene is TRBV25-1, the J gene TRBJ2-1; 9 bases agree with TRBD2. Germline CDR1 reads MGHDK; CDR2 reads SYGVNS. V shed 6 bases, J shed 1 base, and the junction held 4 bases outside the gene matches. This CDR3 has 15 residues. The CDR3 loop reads CASRLAGTSYNEQFF. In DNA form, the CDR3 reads TGTGCCAGCAGACTAGCGGGCACTTCCTACAATGAGCAGTTCTTC.

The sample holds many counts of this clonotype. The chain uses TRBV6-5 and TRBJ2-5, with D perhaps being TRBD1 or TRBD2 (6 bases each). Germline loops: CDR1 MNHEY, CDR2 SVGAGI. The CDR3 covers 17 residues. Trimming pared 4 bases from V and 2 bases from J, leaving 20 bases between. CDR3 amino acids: CASSSPTGARVQETQYF. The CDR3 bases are TGTGCCAGCAGTTCCCCGACGGGGGCTAGGGTGCAAGAGACCCAGTACTTC.

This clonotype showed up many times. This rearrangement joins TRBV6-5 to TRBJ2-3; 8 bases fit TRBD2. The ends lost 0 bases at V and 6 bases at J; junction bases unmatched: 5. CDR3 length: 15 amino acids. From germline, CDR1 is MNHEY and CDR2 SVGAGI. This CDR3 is CASSYSAGGRDTQYF. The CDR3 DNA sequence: TGTGCCAGCAGTTACTCTGCGGGGGGCCGGGATACGCAGTATTTT.

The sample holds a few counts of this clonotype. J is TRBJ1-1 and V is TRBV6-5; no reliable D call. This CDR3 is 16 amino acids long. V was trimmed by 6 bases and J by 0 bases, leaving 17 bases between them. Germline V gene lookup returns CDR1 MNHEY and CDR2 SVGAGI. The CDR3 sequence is CASSPSPRRMNTEAFF. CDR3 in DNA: TGTGCCAGCAGCCCTTCCCCAAGGAGGATGAACACTGAAGCTTTCTTT.

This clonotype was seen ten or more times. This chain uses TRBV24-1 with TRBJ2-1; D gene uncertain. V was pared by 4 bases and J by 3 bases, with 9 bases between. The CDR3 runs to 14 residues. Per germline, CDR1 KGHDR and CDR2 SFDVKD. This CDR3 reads CATSESGFYNEQFF. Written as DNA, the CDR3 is TGTGCCACCAGTGAATCGGGCTTCTACAATGAGCAGTTCTTC.

This CDR3 is CASSPSVSRSPLHF. CDR3 in DNA: TGTGCCAGCAGCCCATCAGTTAGCCGTTCACCCCTCCACTTT. The chain joins TRBV12-3 or TRBV12-4 to TRBJ1-6; no definite D call. The V end lost 6 bases, the J end lost 9 bases, and 15 bases lay between the germline ends. This CDR3 has 14 amino acids.

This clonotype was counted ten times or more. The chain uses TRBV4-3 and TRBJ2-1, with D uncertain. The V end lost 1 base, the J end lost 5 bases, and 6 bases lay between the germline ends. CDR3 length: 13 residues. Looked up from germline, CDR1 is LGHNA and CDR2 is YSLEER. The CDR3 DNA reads TGCGCCAGCAGCCAAGCTGGGAACAATGAGCAGTTCTTC. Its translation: CASSQAGNNEQFF.

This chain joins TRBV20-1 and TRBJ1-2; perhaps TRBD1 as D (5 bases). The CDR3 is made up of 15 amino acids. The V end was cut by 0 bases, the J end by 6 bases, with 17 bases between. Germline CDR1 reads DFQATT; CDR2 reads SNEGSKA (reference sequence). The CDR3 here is CSAREATRGGDGYTF. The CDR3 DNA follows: TGCAGTGCTAGAGAGGCAACCCGAGGAGGGGATGGCTACACCTTC.

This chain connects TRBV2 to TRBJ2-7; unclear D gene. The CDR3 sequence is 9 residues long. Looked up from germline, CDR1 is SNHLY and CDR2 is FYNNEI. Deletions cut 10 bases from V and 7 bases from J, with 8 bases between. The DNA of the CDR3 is TGTGCCACCCTGTGGGAGCAGTACGTC. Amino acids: CATLWEQYV.

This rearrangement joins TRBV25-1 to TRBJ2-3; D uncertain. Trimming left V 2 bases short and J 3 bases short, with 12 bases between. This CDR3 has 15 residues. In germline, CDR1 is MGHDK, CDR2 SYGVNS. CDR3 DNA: TGTGCCAGCAGTGAACAGGAGAGGTTGACAGATACGCAGTATTTT. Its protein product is CASSEQERLTDTQYF.

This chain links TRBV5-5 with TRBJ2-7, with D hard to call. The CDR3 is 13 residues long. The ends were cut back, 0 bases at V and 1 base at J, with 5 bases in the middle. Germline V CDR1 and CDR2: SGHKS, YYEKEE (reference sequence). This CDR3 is CASSLAESYEQYF. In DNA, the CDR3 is TGTGCCAGCAGCTTGGCTGAGTCCTACGAGCAGTACTTC.

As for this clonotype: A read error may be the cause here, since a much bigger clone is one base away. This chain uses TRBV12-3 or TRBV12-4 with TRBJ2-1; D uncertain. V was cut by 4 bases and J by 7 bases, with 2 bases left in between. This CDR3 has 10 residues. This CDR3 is CASSWNEQFF. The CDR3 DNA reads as TGTGCCAGCAGTTGGAATGAGCAGTTCTTC.

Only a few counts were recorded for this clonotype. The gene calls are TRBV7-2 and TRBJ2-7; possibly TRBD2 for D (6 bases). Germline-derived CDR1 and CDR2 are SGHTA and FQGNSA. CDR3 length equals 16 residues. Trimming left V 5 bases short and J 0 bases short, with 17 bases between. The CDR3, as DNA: TGTGCCAGCAGCCCTGCGGAGGGTCGGGCCTCCTACGAGCAGTACTTC. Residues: CASSPAEGRASYEQYF.

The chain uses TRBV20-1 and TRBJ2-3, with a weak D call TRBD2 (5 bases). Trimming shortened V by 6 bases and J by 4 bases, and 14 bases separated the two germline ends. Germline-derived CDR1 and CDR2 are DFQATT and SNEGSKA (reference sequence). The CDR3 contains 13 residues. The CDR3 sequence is CSARWRAADTQYF. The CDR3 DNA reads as TGCAGTGCCCGCTGGCGGGCGGCAGATACGCAGTATTTT.

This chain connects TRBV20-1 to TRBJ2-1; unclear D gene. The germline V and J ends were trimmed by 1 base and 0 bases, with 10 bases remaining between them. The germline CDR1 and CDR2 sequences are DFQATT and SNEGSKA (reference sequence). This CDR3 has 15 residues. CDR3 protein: CSARVGASSYNEQFF. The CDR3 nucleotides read TGCAGTGCTAGAGTTGGAGCGAGCTCCTACAATGAGCAGTTCTTC.

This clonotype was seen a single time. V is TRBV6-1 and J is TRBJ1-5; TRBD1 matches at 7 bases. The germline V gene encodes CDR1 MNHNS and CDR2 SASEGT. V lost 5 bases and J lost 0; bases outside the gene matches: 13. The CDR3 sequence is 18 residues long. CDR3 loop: CASSQGGFGRYSNQPQHF. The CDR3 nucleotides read TGTGCCAGCAGTCAGGGGGGGTTCGGCCGTTATAGCAATCAGCCCCAGCATTTT.

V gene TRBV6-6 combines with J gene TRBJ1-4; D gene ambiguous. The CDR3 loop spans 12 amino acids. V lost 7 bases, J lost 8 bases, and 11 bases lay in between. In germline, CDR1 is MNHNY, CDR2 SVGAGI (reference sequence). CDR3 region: CASNQGSEKLFF. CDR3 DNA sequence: TGTGCCAGCAATCAAGGCAGCGAAAAACTGTTTTTT.

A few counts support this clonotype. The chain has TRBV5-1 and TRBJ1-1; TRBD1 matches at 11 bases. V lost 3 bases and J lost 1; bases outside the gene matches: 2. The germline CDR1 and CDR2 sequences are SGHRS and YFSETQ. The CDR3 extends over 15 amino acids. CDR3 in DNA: TGCGCCAGCAGCTGGACAGGGGGCGAGAACACTGAAGCTTTCTTT. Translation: CASSWTGGENTEAFF.

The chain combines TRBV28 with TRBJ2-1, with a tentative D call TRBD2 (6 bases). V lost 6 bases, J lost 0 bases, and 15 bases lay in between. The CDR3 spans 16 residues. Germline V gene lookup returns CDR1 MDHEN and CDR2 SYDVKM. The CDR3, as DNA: TGTGCCAGCAGACGGAGGGCCATCCGCTCCTACAATGAGCAGTTCTTC. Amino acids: CASRRRAIRSYNEQFF.

The DNA of the CDR3 is TGTGCCAGCAGCCCGTCCGGACAGGGGAGGAAGACCCAGTACTTC. It encodes CASSPSGQGRKTQYF. The chain employs TRBV27 and TRBJ2-5; 9 bases agree with TRBD1. Germline V CDR1 and CDR2: MNHEY, SMNVEV (reference sequence). This CDR3 spans 15 amino acids. V trimming: 6 bases; J trimming: 6 bases; junction bases outside the gene matches: 11.

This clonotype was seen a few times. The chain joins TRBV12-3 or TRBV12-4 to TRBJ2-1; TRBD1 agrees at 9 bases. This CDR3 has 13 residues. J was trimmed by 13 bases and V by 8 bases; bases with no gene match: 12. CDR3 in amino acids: CASRGQGAGEQFF. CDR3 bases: TGTGCCAGCCGGGGACAGGGAGCAGGAGAACAGTTCTTC.

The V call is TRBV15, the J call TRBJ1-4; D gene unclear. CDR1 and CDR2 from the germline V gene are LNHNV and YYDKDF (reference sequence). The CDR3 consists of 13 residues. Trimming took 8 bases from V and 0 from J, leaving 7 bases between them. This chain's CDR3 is CATRRATNEKLFF. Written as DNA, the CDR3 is TGTGCCACCCGTCGCGCAACTAATGAAAAACTGTTTTTT.

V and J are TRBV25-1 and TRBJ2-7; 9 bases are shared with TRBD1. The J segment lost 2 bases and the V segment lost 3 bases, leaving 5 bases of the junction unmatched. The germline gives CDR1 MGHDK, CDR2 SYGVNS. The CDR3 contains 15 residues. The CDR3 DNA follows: TGTGCCAGCAGTGATCATGGGACAGGGACCTACGAGCAGTACTTC. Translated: CASSDHGTGTYEQYF.

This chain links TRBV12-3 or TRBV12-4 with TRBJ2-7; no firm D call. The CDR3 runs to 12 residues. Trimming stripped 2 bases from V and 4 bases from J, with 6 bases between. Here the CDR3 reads CASSLSRYEQYF. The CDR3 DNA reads TGTGCCAGCAGTTTATCGCGGTACGAGCAGTACTTC.